This paragraph reports one T cell receptor beta chain. TCRdb re-called the 5' RACE reads and gives one entry per CDR3 protein, without DNA. This sample's table reports over 150,000 distinct CDR3 sequences. The entry originates in a study of monozygotic twins with inflammatory bowel disease. CDR1 and CDR2 (germline): SGHTA, FQGNSA. The CDR3 covers 15 residues. The V gene is TRBV7-2, the J gene TRBJ2-1. The clonotype originates from a human donor with ulcerative colitis or Crohn's disease, or a healthy co-twin of an affected twin (not recorded which). Sequenced material: blood. The CDR3 reads CASSLALLAYNEQFF.